Shown below are 8 T cell receptor beta chains from a single sample sequenced in a study of CD8+ T cells in alopecia areata. Following extraction, RNA underwent reverse transcription to cDNA, which served as the sequencing template. Sequenced by immunoSEQ multiplex PCR; TCRdb stores in-frame clones only, minus some. The profile shows about 140,000 clones, 50% to 65% of them singletons. Treatment defined: oral pan-JAK inhibitor, 5-10 mg twice daily. The sample in question was CD8+ T cells sorted from blood, obtained at week 4, from a patient treated with tofacitinib. The origin of the receptors is a human donor with alopecia areata.

The rearrangement links TRBV15 to TRBJ2-5; either TRBD1 or TRBD2 may supply D (6 bases each). The germline V gene encodes CDR1 LNHNV and CDR2 YYDKDF (reference sequence). V lost 8 bases and J 2 bases, leaving 15 bases between the germline ends. This CDR3 contains 14 residues. The DNA for the CDR3 is TGTGCCACCGTCCGGGGGCGCGGTCAAGAGACCCAGTACTTC. It yields the protein CATVRGRGQETQYF.

The V and J genes are TRBV9 and TRBJ2-1; TRBD2 is a possible D gene (7 bases). Trimming took 6 bases from V and 8 from J, leaving 15 bases between them. This CDR3 is 13 amino acids long. The germline CDR1 and CDR2 sequences are SGDLS and YYNGEE. The CDR3 protein is CASNGGGWDEQFF. The CDR3 bases are TGTGCCAGCAATGGCGGGGGCTGGGATGAGCAGTTCTTC.

As concerns this clone: A far larger clone is only one base removed, so a read error is likely. Other DNA sequences in this specimen translate into the identical CDR3. The rearrangement links TRBV10-3 to TRBJ2-3, with TRBD2 matching 12 bases. Germline V gene data show CDR1 as ENHRY and CDR2 as SYGVKD. This CDR3 region has 15 residues. The chain's CDR3 is CASSEASGGADTQYF. For the CDR3, the DNA is TGTGCCAGCAGTGAAGCTAGCGGGGGGGCAGATACGCAGTATTTT.

V is TRBV15 and J is TRBJ2-2; D unclear. The CDR3 covers 17 residues. Trimming removed 1 base at V and 0 bases at J, with 12 bases between. Per germline, CDR1 LNHNV and CDR2 YYDKDF (reference sequence). CDR3 DNA: TGTGCCACCAGCAGAGCCGCCGGCCTTACGAACACCGGGGAGCTGTTTTTT. This sequence encodes CATSRAAGLTNTGELFF. The variable domain in full, with the rest retrieved from reference TRBV15 and TRBJ2-2, is DAMVIQNPRYQVTQFGKPVTLSCSQTLNHNVMYWYQQKSSQAPKLLFHYYDKDFNNEADTPDNFQSRRPNTSFCFLDIRSPGLGDTAMYLCATSRAAGLTNTGELFFGEGSRLTVL.

This clone has more than one count but fewer than ten. The chain is built from TRBV19 and TRBJ2-1; 11 bases match TRBD2. There are 21 residues in the CDR3. The trim removed 0 bases at V and 2 bases at J, leaving 15 bases unmatched. The germline gives CDR1 LNHDA, CDR2 SQIVND (reference sequence). DNA for the CDR3: TGTGCCAGTAGTATAGATCTGGAGACTAGCGGGGCCCCCGGTCCCTACAATGAGCAGTTCTTC. The encoded protein is CASSIDLETSGAPGPYNEQFF.

V is TRBV11-2 and J is TRBJ2-1; D not resolved. The CDR3 runs 12 residues. CDR1 is SGHAT and CDR2 is FQNNGV in the germline V gene. V shed 1 base and J shed 5 bases, with 3 bases lying between them. As DNA, the CDR3 is TGTGCCAGCAGCTTAGGGGACAATGAGCAGTTCTTC. This sequence encodes CASSLGDNEQFF.

The CDR3 here is CASRTGTEAFF. In nucleotides, the CDR3 is TGTGCCAGCAGGACAGGGACTGAAGCTTTCTTT. The rearrangement links TRBV6-5 to TRBJ1-1; 7 bases map to TRBD1. Germline V gene sequence: CDR1 MNHEY, CDR2 SVGAGI. CDR3 size: 11 residues. The V and J ends lost 6 bases and 5 bases, in that order; junction bases with no gene match: 0.

Only a few counts were recorded for this clone. The chain recombines TRBV29-1 with TRBJ1-2, with unresolved D. V gave up 0 bases and J gave up 1 base, with 12 bases separating them. The CDR3 sequence is 15 residues long. Germline CDR1 reads SQVTM; CDR2 reads ANQGSEA. The CDR3 DNA reads as TGCAGCGTTGAAGACTGGCGACCCGTTAACTATGGCTACACCTTC. It is translated as CSVEDWRPVNYGYTF.